The next 15 T cell receptor beta chains were all read from a single sample in a study of CD8 T cells in ankylosing spondylitis. TCRdb re-called the 5' RACE reads through MiXCR, storing one row per CDR3 protein. This repertoire shows some 130,000 distinct CDR3 sequences, 7% to 10% found once; its top ten account for 7.3%. Material: synovial fluid, either unsorted or a sorted T cell fraction (not recorded which). The receptor source for this set is a male donor with ankylosing spondylitis.

This clonotype was seen a handful of times. The chain links TRBV28 to TRBJ2-7; the D is unclear. The germline V and J ends were trimmed by 7 bases and 12 bases, with 19 bases remaining between them. This CDR3 comprises 12 residues. Germline lookup yields CDR1 MDHEN and CDR2 SYDVKM. The CDR3 region has the DNA TGTGCCAGCACCACCCCCCCTGGTGCCAGGTACTTC. It specifies CASTTPPGARYF.

This clonotype was seen only a few times. The gene calls are TRBV10-1 and TRBJ2-1; 9 bases are shared with TRBD2. The CDR3 contains 15 residues. Germline V lookup: CDR1 WNHNN, CDR2 SYGVQD (reference sequence). The V gene end was trimmed by 2 bases and the J gene end by 3 bases; junction bases not matched to a gene: 2. The CDR3 sequence is CASSESGRYYNEQFF. CDR3 in DNA: TGCGCCAGCAGTGAGAGCGGGAGGTACTACAATGAGCAGTTCTTC.

In its sample, this clonotype was seen a few times. This chain links TRBV10-3 with TRBJ1-5; D is ambiguous. Germline loops: CDR1 ENHRY, CDR2 SYGVKD. CDR3 length: 19 amino acids. V was trimmed by 0 bases and J by 2 bases, leaving 20 bases between them. The CDR3 bases are TGTGCCATCAGTGAGTCGCAAGGAGCGGTAGAATGGGGCAATCAGCCCCAGCATTTT. It is translated as CAISESQGAVEWGNQPQHF.

This clonotype has a handful of counts. The rearrangement joins TRBV6-5 to TRBJ2-6, with TRBD1 matching 7 bases. Trimming removed 8 bases from V and 9 bases from J; junction bases left unmatched: 1. The CDR3 sequence is 11 residues long. Germline assignment: CDR1 MNHEY and CDR2 SVGAGI. The CDR3 spells CASWDSNVLTF. CDR3 DNA: TGTGCCAGCTGGGACAGCAACGTCCTGACTTTC.

This clonotype turned up a few times. The rearrangement links TRBV10-2 to TRBJ2-2, with 7 bases fitting TRBD2. With 5 bases clipped from V and 4 bases from J, the junction kept 4 bases outside the gene matches. This CDR3 spans 14 amino acids. Germline V gene data show CDR1 as WSHSY and CDR2 as SAAADI. The CDR3 nucleotides read TGCGCCAGCAGTTGGGGGGGAGGCACCGGGGAGCTGTTTTTT. Translating gives CASSWGGGTGELFF.

The J gene is TRBJ1-2, the V gene TRBV3-1; no clear D gene. Germline loops: CDR1 LGHDT, CDR2 YNNKEL (reference sequence). The CDR3 loop spans 15 amino acids. V was cut by 10 bases and J by 4 bases, with 22 bases left in between. CDR3 residues: CATCLKATEFYGYTF. The CDR3 bases are TGTGCCACCTGCCTTAAAGCAACGGAATTCTATGGCTACACCTTC.

This clonotype was observed many times. The CDR3 sequence: CASSLVRETEAFF. The CDR3 DNA reads as TGTGCCAGCAGCTTAGTTAGGGAAACTGAAGCTTTCTTT. The V call is TRBV7-2, the J call TRBJ1-1; D is undetermined. V was pared by 1 base and J by 5 bases, with 8 bases between. The CDR3 spans 13 residues. CDR1 SGHTA and CDR2 FQGNSA come from the germline V gene.

This clonotype was observed many times. The V gene is TRBV20-1, the J gene TRBJ2-5; a weak D match, TRBD2 (5 bases). Germline V gene data show CDR1 as DFQATT and CDR2 as SNEGSKA (reference sequence). V dropped 6 bases and J dropped 3 bases, with 8 bases sitting between them. The length of the CDR3 is 11 residues. The CDR3 nucleotides read TGCAGTGCGACTACCAAAGAGACCCAGTACTTC. Translation: CSATTKETQYF.

There are many counts of this clonotype. This chain joins TRBV3-1 and TRBJ2-2; the D gene is possibly TRBD1 (5 bases). The CDR3 is 12 residues long. The V end lost 2 bases, the J end lost 13 bases, and 11 bases lay between the germline ends. Germline V gene lookup returns CDR1 LGHDT and CDR2 YNNKEL (reference sequence). Written as DNA, the CDR3 is TGTGCCAGCAGCCAATGGGAACAGGCGCTGTTTTTT. Translating gives CASSQWEQALFF. The full variable domain, with the rest looked up from reference TRBV3-1 and TRBJ2-2, is DTAVSQTPKYLVTQMGNDKSIKCEQNLGHDTMYWYKQDSKKFLKIMFSYNNKELIINETVPNRFSPKSPDKAHLNLHINSLELGDSAVYFCASSQWEQALFFGEGSRLTVL.

This clonotype has ten or more counts. The V gene is TRBV20-1, the J gene TRBJ2-3; D is perhaps TRBD2 (7 bases). In germline, CDR1 is DFQATT, CDR2 SNEGSKA (reference sequence). Trimming removed 4 bases at V and 5 bases at J, with 16 bases between. The CDR3 sequence is 14 residues long. CDR3 DNA sequence: TGCAGTGCTATTTTCGGCGGGGGCGGAGATACGCAGTATTTT. Encoded protein: CSAIFGGGGDTQYF.

Only a few counts were recorded for this clonotype. V is TRBV7-8 and J is TRBJ2-7; D is ambiguous. This CDR3 region has 12 residues. V was clipped by 5 bases and J by 5 bases, with 10 bases between them. The V gene's germline CDR1 is SGHVS and CDR2 FQNEAQ. CDR3 in amino acids: CASSPSRDEQYF. CDR3 DNA sequence: TGTGCCAGCAGCCCGTCGCGAGACGAGCAGTACTTC. Filled out from reference TRBV7-8 and TRBJ2-7, the complete variable domain reads GAGVSQSPRYKVAKRGQDVALRCDPISGHVSLFWYQQALGQGPEFLTYFQNEAQLDKSGLPSDRFFAERPEGSVSTLKIQRTQQEDSAVYLCASSPSRDEQYFGPGTRLTVT.

In this sample, this clonotype turned up a few times. This chain connects TRBV4-3 to TRBJ2-2; D not resolved. Germline assignment: CDR1 LGHNA and CDR2 YSLEER. The V gene lost 4 bases and the J gene lost 3 bases, with 15 bases spanning the gap. The CDR3 spans 16 residues. The CDR3 sequence is CASSPEAVRDTGELFF. The CDR3 bases are TGCGCCAGCAGCCCAGAGGCAGTAAGGGACACCGGGGAGCTGTTTTTT.

This clonotype was observed many times. This chain uses TRBV5-1 with TRBJ2-5; D is undetermined. In germline, CDR1 is SGHRS, CDR2 YFSETQ. The CDR3 contains 13 residues. Trimming left V 5 bases short and J 3 bases short, with 11 bases between. Here the CDR3 reads CASRTQGEETQYF. For the CDR3, the DNA is TGCGCCAGCAGGACGCAAGGTGAAGAGACCCAGTACTTC.

The chain uses TRBV5-1 and TRBJ2-2; D is possibly TRBD1 (6 bases). Trimming cost V 6 bases and J 4 bases, with 16 bases left between them. Germline assignment: CDR1 SGHRS and CDR2 YFSETQ. This CDR3 is built from 15 residues. The DNA for the CDR3 is TGCGCCAGCACCTGGTCAGGGGAAGGCACCGGGGAGCTGTTTTTT. Translating gives CASTWSGEGTGELFF. Together with reference TRBV5-1 and TRBJ2-2, the CDR3 gives the full variable domain: KAGVTQTPRYLIKTRGQQVTLSCSPISGHRSVSWYQQTPGQGLQFLFEYFSETQRNKGNFPGRFSGRQFSNSRSEMNVSTLELGDSALYLCASTWSGEGTGELFFGEGSRLTVL.

This clonotype was counted ten times or more. The V and J genes are TRBV20-1 and TRBJ1-2; no firm D call. V dropped 0 bases and J dropped 2 bases, with 16 bases sitting between them. CDR3 size: 16 residues. Germline V gene data show CDR1 as DFQATT and CDR2 as SNEGSKA (reference sequence). The CDR3 DNA sequence: TGCAGTGCTAGAGATTTGGCCAAGCCCGCGAACTATGGCTACACCTTC. Translated: CSARDLAKPANYGYTF.